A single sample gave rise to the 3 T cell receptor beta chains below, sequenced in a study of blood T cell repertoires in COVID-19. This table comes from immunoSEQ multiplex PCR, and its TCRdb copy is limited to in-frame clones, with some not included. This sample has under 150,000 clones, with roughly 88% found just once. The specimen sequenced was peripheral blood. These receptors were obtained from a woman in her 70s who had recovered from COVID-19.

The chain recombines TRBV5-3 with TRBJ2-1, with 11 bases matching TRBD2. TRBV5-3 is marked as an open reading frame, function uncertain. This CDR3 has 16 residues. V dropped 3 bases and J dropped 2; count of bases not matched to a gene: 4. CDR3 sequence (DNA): TGTGCCAGAAGCTCCGTAGCGGGAGGGACCTACAATGAGCAGTTCTTC. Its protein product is CARSSVAGGTYNEQFF.

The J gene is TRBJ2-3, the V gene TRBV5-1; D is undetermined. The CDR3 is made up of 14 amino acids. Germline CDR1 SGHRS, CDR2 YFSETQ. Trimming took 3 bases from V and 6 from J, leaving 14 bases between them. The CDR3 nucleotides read TGCGCCAGCAGCTCCGCGGCCCTATGGGATACGCAGTATTTT. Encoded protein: CASSSAALWDTQYF. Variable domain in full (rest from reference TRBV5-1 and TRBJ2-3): KAGVTQTPRYLIKTRGQQVTLSCSPISGHRSVSWYQQTPGQGLQFLFEYFSETQRNKGNFPGRFSGRQFSNSRSEMNVSTLELGDSALYLCASSSAALWDTQYFGPGTRLTVL.

DNA for the CDR3: TGTGCAAGTCGCCTGGTGGGCGGGAGGGAGACCGGGGAGCTGTTTTTT. This sequence encodes CASRLVGGRETGELFF. The V and J genes are TRBV12-2 and TRBJ2-2; the listed D gene, TRBD2, was not tested against the DNA. TRBV12-2 is a listed pseudogene. The CDR3 covers 16 residues.